Presented here are 12 T cell receptor beta chains from one specimen sequenced in a study of blood T cell repertoires in COVID-19. Repertoires were generated with immunoSEQ multiplex PCR, while TCRdb's copy carries only in-frame clones and drops some. The repertoire includes fewer than 350,000 clones, around 85% of them detected once, and less than 15% sits in the top ten. Sequenced sample: peripheral blood. The receptors stem from a woman aged 25 to 39 with COVID-19, enrolled during active disease.

The chain combines TRBV19 with TRBJ1-5; the match to TRBD1 covers 7 bases. J lost 5 bases, V lost 3 bases, and 7 bases had no gene match. Germline CDR1 reads LNHDA; CDR2 reads SQIVND (reference sequence). The length of the CDR3 is 15 residues. The CDR3 coding sequence is TGTGCCAGTAGTATGCCCAGGGGGGTTCATCAGCCCCAGCATTTT. This translates into CASSMPRGVHQPQHF.

V usage is TRBV5-1 and J usage is TRBJ2-3; 7 bases line up with TRBD1. Trimming removed 0 bases from V and 0 bases from J; junction bases left unmatched: 4. Germline values: CDR1 SGHRS, CDR2 YFSETQ. CDR3 length: 16 amino acids. The CDR3 reads CASSLGQGISTDTQYF. The CDR3 region has the DNA TGCGCCAGCAGCTTGGGACAGGGAATTAGCACAGATACGCAGTATTTT.

The gene calls are TRBV20-1 and TRBJ2-3, with D maybe TRBD2 (6 bases). The length of the CDR3 is 11 residues. Germline assignment: CDR1 DFQATT and CDR2 SNEGSKA (reference sequence). Trimming took 6 bases from V and 10 from J, leaving 14 bases between them. The CDR3 reads CSASTRIAQYF. Here the CDR3 DNA reads TGCAGTGCGTCGACTAGAATTGCGCAGTATTTT.

This clone was seen a handful of times. The chain recombines TRBV5-8 with TRBJ1-1; no definite D call. This CDR3 comprises 9 residues. CDR1 and CDR2 (germline): SGHTS, YDEGEE. V shed 1 base and J shed 11 bases, with 3 bases lying between them. CDR3 sequence reads: CASSLSAFF. The CDR3 DNA follows: TGTGCCAGCAGCTTGTCGGCTTTCTTT.

This chain uses TRBV19 with TRBJ1-3, with 8 bases that match TRBD1. The CDR3 extends over 12 amino acids. Germline trimming cut 6 bases from V and 13 bases from J; bases unmatched to any gene: 8. Germline V gives CDR1 LNHDA, CDR2 SQIVND (reference sequence). CDR3 residues: CASRGPRDRIYF. The DNA of the CDR3 is TGTGCCAGTAGGGGTCCGCGGGACAGGATATATTTT. Together with reference TRBV19 and TRBJ1-3, the CDR3 gives the full variable domain: DGGITQSPKYLFRKEGQNVTLSCEQNLNHDAMYWYRQDPGQGLRLIYYSQIVNDFQKGDIAEGYSVSREKKESFPLTVTSAQKNPTAFYLCASRGPRDRIYFGEGSWLTVV.

The chain is built from TRBV6-4 and TRBJ2-3; possible D gene TRBD2, 7 bases. Trimming took off 3 bases at V and 8 bases at J, with 12 bases between the two ends. The CDR3 spans 13 residues. Germline values: CDR1 MRHNA, CDR2 SNTAGT. The DNA for the CDR3 is TGTGCCAGCAGTGAGGGGGGGGCAAGTACGCAGTATTTT. It is translated as CASSEGGASTQYF.

The chain has TRBV7-9 and TRBJ2-1; 7 nucleotides align to TRBD1. With V trimmed by 5 bases and J by 3 bases, 4 bases remained unmatched. This CDR3 region has 14 residues. The germline V gene has CDR1 SEHNR and CDR2 FQNEAQ (reference sequence). In DNA form, the CDR3 reads TGTGCCAGCAGCGGGGACAGTCTCTACAATGAGCAGTTCTTC. Translated, it gives CASSGDSLYNEQFF. Together with reference TRBV7-9 and TRBJ2-1, the CDR3 gives the full variable domain: DTGVSQNPRHKITKRGQNVTFRCDPISEHNRLYWYRQTLGQGPEFLTYFQNEAQLEKSRLLSDRFSAERPKGSFSTLEIQRTEQGDSAMYLCASSGDSLYNEQFFGPGTRLTVL.

The chain employs TRBV12-5 and TRBJ2-3; D is uncertain. Germline-derived CDR1 and CDR2 are LGHNT and FRNRAP. Trimming took off 1 base at V and 4 bases at J, with 12 bases between the two ends. This CDR3 has 15 amino acids. CDR3 region: CASGLGLASADTQYF. CDR3 in DNA: TGTGCTAGTGGTTTGGGACTGGCCAGCGCAGATACGCAGTATTTT.

The chain combines TRBV27 with TRBJ2-2, with D maybe TRBD1 (5 bases). Germline lookup yields CDR1 MNHEY and CDR2 SMNVEV (reference sequence). Trimming stripped 0 bases from V and 2 bases from J, with 13 bases between. This CDR3 has 17 amino acids. CDR3 protein: CASSLSGRAANTGELFF. DNA for the CDR3: TGTGCCAGCAGTTTATCGGGCAGGGCTGCTAACACCGGGGAGCTGTTTTTT.

The rearrangement links TRBV5-1 to TRBJ2-3; D possibly corresponds to TRBD2 (5 bases). V was clipped by 1 base and J by 0 bases, with 9 bases between them. The CDR3 runs 15 residues. The germline gives CDR1 SGHRS, CDR2 YFSETQ. CDR3 in amino acids: CASSLLGASTDTQYF. The CDR3 nucleotides are TGCGCCAGCAGCTTGTTGGGAGCTAGCACAGATACGCAGTATTTT.

V is TRBV20-1 and J is TRBJ1-2; D uncertain. The V and J ends lost 2 bases and 6 bases respectively, with 7 bases between them. In germline, CDR1 is DFQATT, CDR2 SNEGSKA (reference sequence). CDR3 length equals 11 residues. The CDR3 loop is CSARWRDGYTF. CDR3 bases: TGCAGTGCTAGATGGAGAGATGGCTACACCTTC.

The chain employs TRBV4-2 and TRBJ2-1; 8 bases map to TRBD1. There are 16 residues in the CDR3. The V and J ends lost 4 bases and 2 bases, in that order; junction bases with no gene match: 7. Germline V lookup: CDR1 LGHNA, CDR2 YNFKEQ. The CDR3 region has the DNA TGTGCCAGCAGCCCGGGAGTCAGGGGGCCCTACAATGAGCAGTTCTTC. It is translated as CASSPGVRGPYNEQFF.